These T cell receptor beta chains were read from a single sample in a study of T cells in Graves' hyperthyroidism and ophthalmopathy. One entry per CDR3 protein, called by TCRdb with MiXCR from the multiplex PCR reads. The sample lists a few hundred thousand distinct CDR3 sequences, 15% to 17% occurring once. The sample was blood. The receptor set was obtained from a woman under 40 with Graves' hyperthyroidism. The CDR3 runs from the conserved cysteine through the conserved F or W. The D gene is left open where the match is weak. Size values are once, few and many counts, or a class for expanded clones, and some rows have none.

CASSRDLDSNQPQHF TGTGCCAGCAGCCGGGACCTCGACAGCAATCAGCCCCAGCATTTT . TRBJ1-5 few TRBV6-1
CAWSVGTGDSNQPQHF TGTGCCTGGAGTGTAGGGACAGGGGATAGCAATCAGCCCCAGCATTTT TRBD1 TRBJ1-5 few TRBV30
CSVVPGQGTNEQFF TGCAGCGTTGTACCGGGACAGGGAACCAATGAGCAGTTCTTC TRBD1 TRBJ2-1 many TRBV29-1
CASAQANTEAFF TGTGCCAGCGCTCAGGCGAACACTGAAGCTTTCTTT . TRBJ1-1 many TRBV7-9
CASNRDGSYEQYF TGTGCCAGCAACAGGGATGGGTCCTACGAGCAGTACTTC . TRBJ2-7 few TRBV10-3
CASSYSTYSGSSTDTQYF TGTGCCAGCAGTTACTCGACTTACAGCGGGAGTAGCACAGATACGCAGTATTTT TRBD2 TRBJ2-3 few TRBV6-5
CASSVWDYGYTF TGTGCCAGCAGCGTATGGGACTATGGCTACACCTTC . TRBJ1-2 many TRBV12-3/TRBV12-4
CASSQETSGRWNEQFF TGCGCCAGCAGCCAAGAGACTAGCGGGAGATGGAATGAGCAGTTCTTC TRBD2 TRBJ2-1 . TRBV5-5
CASSYGLAGNPWEQYF TGTGCCAGCAGTTATGGGCTAGCGGGGAACCCCTGGGAGCAGTACTTC TRBD2 TRBJ2-7 many TRBV6-2/TRBV6-3
CASSLEDHSYNEQFF TGCGCCAGCAGCTTGGAGGACCACTCCTACAATGAGCAGTTCTTC . TRBJ2-1 . TRBV5-1
CSAGGLAVSYEQYF TGCAGTGCTGGCGGACTAGCGGTCTCCTACGAGCAGTACTTC TRBD2 TRBJ2-7 many TRBV20-1
CASSLSYRDRGSEKTQYF TGTGCCAGCAGTTTATCCTATCGGGACAGGGGATCTGAGAAGACCCAGTACTTC TRBD1 TRBJ2-5 many TRBV27
CASSLRWGLDEQYF TGTGCCAGCAGCTTAAGGTGGGGCTTGGACGAGCAGTACTTC . TRBJ2-7 . TRBV7-2
CASSPRDRGYGYTF TGTGCCAGTAGTCCCCGGGACAGGGGCTATGGCTACACCTTC TRBD1 TRBJ1-2 . TRBV19
CASSPRRGGAINEQYF TGTGCCAGCAGTCCCCGCCGCGGGGGCGCAATCAACGAGCAGTACTTC . TRBJ2-7 many TRBV6-1
CASSPGTEPTGELFF TGTGCCAGCAGTCCTGGGACAGAGCCCACCGGGGAGCTGTTTTTT TRBD1 TRBJ2-2 . TRBV27
CASSPGTASNQPQHF TGTGCCAGTAGTCCCGGGACAGCTAGCAATCAGCCCCAGCATTTT TRBD1 TRBJ1-5 . TRBV19
CASRRPGGESKLFF TGCGCCAGCAGACGGCCCGGGGGGGAAAGCAAACTGTTTTTT . TRBJ1-4 . TRBV10-1
CASSQLRHLSYEQYF TGTGCCAGCAGCCAACTGCGCCACCTATCCTACGAGCAGTACTTC . TRBJ2-7 many TRBV7-2
CASSPAGVNEKLFF TGTGCCAGCAGCCCCGCAGGCGTTAATGAAAAACTGTTTTTT . TRBJ1-4 many TRBV11-2
CASSEGGQNEQYF TGTGCCAGCAGCGAGGGAGGGCAAAACGAGCAGTACTTC TRBD2 TRBJ2-7 many TRBV28
CSVINDKTTSGSTDTQYF TGCAGCGTTATAAACGACAAGACAACTAGCGGTAGCACAGATACGCAGTATTTT TRBD2 TRBJ2-3 many TRBV29-1
CASSPPAGRDNEQFF TGTGCCAGCTCACCACCTGCGGGGCGAGACAATGAGCAGTTCTTC . TRBJ2-1 many TRBV18
CASSLRMGGNEQFF TGTGCCAGCAGCTTAAGGATGGGGGGCAATGAGCAGTTCTTC . TRBJ2-1 many TRBV7-2
CASSQGASGRYEQFF TGTGCCAGCAGCCAAGGGGCTAGCGGGAGGTATGAGCAGTTCTTC TRBD2 TRBJ2-1 . TRBV3-1
CASSQPRGGANTGELFF TGTGCCAGCAGCCAACCCCGAGGGGGCGCGAACACCGGGGAGCTGTTTTTT TRBD1 TRBJ2-2 many TRBV11-1
CASSQASYRTEQFF TGCGCCAGCAGCCAAGCATCGTACAGGACTGAGCAGTTCTTC . TRBJ2-1 . TRBV4-1
CSVPGGPTDTQYF TGCAGTGTCCCGGGAGGGCCCACAGATACGCAGTATTTT TRBD2 TRBJ2-3 . TRBV20-1
CASRLHWGDRAPNTGELFF TGTGCCAGCAGACTCCATTGGGGAGACCGAGCTCCGAACACCGGGGAGCTGTTTTTT . TRBJ2-2 many TRBV27
CASRATGTSGRAGEQYF TGTGCCAGCAGAGCCACCGGGACTAGCGGGAGGGCTGGCGAGCAGTACTTC TRBD2 TRBJ2-7 many TRBV2
CASSSTGMNTGELFF TGTGCCAGCAGTTCGACAGGAATGAACACCGGGGAGCTGTTTTTT . TRBJ2-2 many TRBV27
CASSYPGVGGYTF TGTGCCAGCAGCTACCCAGGGGTGGGTGGCTACACCTTC . TRBJ1-2 many TRBV7-2
CASGGGSPLHF TGTGCCAGCGGAGGGGGTTCACCCCTCCACTTT . TRBJ1-6 . TRBV27
CASTGQGASPLHF TGTGCCAGCACGGGACAGGGAGCTTCACCCCTCCACTTT TRBD1 TRBJ1-6 few TRBV25-1
CASRVGLNTEAFF TGTGCCAGCCGAGTCGGTTTGAACACTGAAGCTTTCTTT . TRBJ1-1 many TRBV12-3/TRBV12-4
CSARPPTAKFQSNQPQHF TGCAGTGCTAGGCCCCCGACAGCCAAATTCCAAAGCAATCAGCCCCAGCATTTT . TRBJ1-5 few TRBV20-1
CASSLSGWAGATYEQYF TGTGCCAGCAGCTTATCTGGTTGGGCAGGGGCCACCTACGAGCAGTACTTC . TRBJ2-7 many TRBV7-9
CASGLAPTSGTSYNEQFF TGTGCTAGTGGTTTGGCCCCGACTAGCGGAACCTCCTACAATGAGCAGTTCTTC TRBD2 TRBJ2-1 many TRBV12-5
CAISVTSGSWASTQYF TGTGCCATCAGTGTGACTAGCGGGAGCTGGGCCAGTACGCAGTATTTT TRBD2 TRBJ2-3 . TRBV10-3
CASSWGRRGLFEQYF TGTGCCAGCAGCTGGGGGAGAAGGGGGCTGTTCGAGCAGTACTTC TRBD1 TRBJ2-7 many TRBV7-2
CASSSRGTSGRDTQYF TGTGCCAGCAGCTCGAGGGGGACTAGCGGGAGGGATACGCAGTATTTT TRBD2 TRBJ2-3 . TRBV11-3
CASSVMGGGYNEQFF TGTGCCAGCAGCGTAATGGGTGGTGGGTACAATGAGCAGTTCTTC . TRBJ2-1 . TRBV9
CASSPHTQNTEAFF TGTGCCAGCAGCCCTCACACCCAAAACACTGAAGCTTTCTTT . TRBJ1-1 few TRBV27
CASSRPRGTSYTDTQYF TGTGCCAGCAGCCGCCCAAGGGGGACTTCCTACACAGATACGCAGTATTTT . TRBJ2-3 many TRBV3-1
CASSYRGLAGTGELFF TGTGCCAGCAGCTACAGGGGTCTAGCGGGCACCGGGGAGCTGTTTTTT . TRBJ2-2 once TRBV3-1
CASSQDLRDGENIQYF TGTGCCAGCAGCCAAGACCTCCGGGACGGTGAAAACATTCAGTACTTC . TRBJ2-4 many TRBV4-2
CASSYSAFYEQYF TGTGCCAGCAGTTACTCTGCCTTCTACGAGCAGTACTTC . TRBJ2-7 few TRBV6-2/TRBV6-3
CASSLAVDEQFF TGCGCCAGCAGCTTGGCCGTGGATGAGCAGTTCTTC . TRBJ2-1 many TRBV5-1